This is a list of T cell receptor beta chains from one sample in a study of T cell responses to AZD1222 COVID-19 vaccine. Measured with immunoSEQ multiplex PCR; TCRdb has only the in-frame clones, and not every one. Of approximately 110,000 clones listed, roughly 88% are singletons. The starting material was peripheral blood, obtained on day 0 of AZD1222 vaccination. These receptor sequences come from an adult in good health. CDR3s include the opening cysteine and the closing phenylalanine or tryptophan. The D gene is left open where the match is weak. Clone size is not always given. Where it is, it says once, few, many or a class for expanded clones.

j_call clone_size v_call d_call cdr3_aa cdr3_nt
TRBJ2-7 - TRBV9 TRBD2 CASSPGLAGYEQYF TGTGCCAGCAGCCCAGGACTAGCGGGATACGAGCAGTACTTC
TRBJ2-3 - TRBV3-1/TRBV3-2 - CASSQEAVGPDTQYF TGTGCCAGCAGCCAAGAGGCGGTAGGGCCAGATACGCAGTATTTT
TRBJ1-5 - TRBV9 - CASSPTWGNQPQHF TGTGCCAGCAGCCCGACCTGGGGGAATCAGCCCCAGCATTTT
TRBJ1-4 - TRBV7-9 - CASSQSGVKDEKLFF TGTGCCAGCAGCCAATCGGGAGTCAAGGATGAAAAACTGTTTTTT
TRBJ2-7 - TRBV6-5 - CASSYGGTYYEQYF TGTGCCAGCAGTTACGGGGGAACGTATTACGAGCAGTACTTC
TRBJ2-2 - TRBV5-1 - CASSGSRTGELFF TGCGCCAGCAGCGGGAGTCGTACCGGGGAGCTGTTTTTT
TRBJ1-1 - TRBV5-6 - CASTRGTLHPEAFF TGTGCCAGCACCCGGGGGACACTTCACCCTGAAGCTTTCTTT
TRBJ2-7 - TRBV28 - CASSLVRGFDEQYF TGTGCCAGCAGTCTGGTGAGGGGGTTTGACGAGCAGTACTTC
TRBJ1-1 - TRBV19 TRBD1 CASSITNRGTEAFF TGTGCCAGTAGTATCACGAACAGGGGCACTGAAGCTTTCTTT
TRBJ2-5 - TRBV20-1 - CSASSVPQYF TGCAGTGCTTCCTCCGTCCCCCAGTACTTC
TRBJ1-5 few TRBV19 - CASLEGGNQPQHF TGTGCCAGTTTGGAGGGTGGCAATCAGCCCCAGCATTTT
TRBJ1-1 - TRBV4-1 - CASSQPTRNTEAFF TGCGCCAGCAGCCAACCGACAAGGAACACTGAAGCTTTCTTT
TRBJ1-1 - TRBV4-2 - CASSQGALNTEAFF TGTGCCAGCAGCCAAGGGGCCTTGAACACTGAAGCTTTCTTT
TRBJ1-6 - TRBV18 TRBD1 CASSPPMAGGNSPLHF TGTGCCAGCTCACCCCCCATGGCAGGGGGCAATTCACCCCTCCACTTT
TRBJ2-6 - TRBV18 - CASSPLGSGANVLTF TGTGCCAGCTCACCACTAGGTTCTGGGGCCAACGTCCTGACTTTC